Sequencing of this T cell receptor beta chain was carried out in a study of cytotoxic CD8 clonotypes in ibrutinib-treated CLL. Study-level background: Response samples came after a median around twelve months of treatment, range 6 to 36. Study-wide results and caveats: Baseline levels were approached again at progression, after clonality had risen at ibrutinib response. Shared public clonotypes were rare, and on treatment they either got smaller or stayed the same. Clonality correlated strongly with circulating CD8+ T cells and exceeded age-matched healthy donors at baseline.

Method: immunoSEQ multiplex PCR; TCRdb's copy keeps in-frame clones and lacks some. The sample includes about 130,000 clones, around three quarters of them seen just once. For this clone: Its antigen remains unidentified.

Looked up from germline, CDR1 is GTSNPN and CDR2 is SVGIG (reference sequence). The CDR3 runs to 11 residues. Trimming shortened V by 1 base and J by 5 bases, and 6 bases separated the two germline ends. This receptor was identified in a human donor with chronic lymphocytic leukemia. The material sequenced was PBMCs, taken after 12 months of ibrutinib treatment. The chain has TRBV30 and TRBJ2-7; unclear D gene. The CDR3 DNA reads as TGTGCCTGGAGTGGGGCAAACGAGCAGTACTTC. It is translated as CAWSGANEQYF.